The 25 T cell receptor beta chains below come from one sample, sequenced in a study of OX40 agonist ivuxolimab in advanced cancers. Libraries were prepared by immunoSEQ multiplex PCR; TCRdb keeps only in-frame clonotypes and omits some of them. The sample has over 65,000 clones, approximately 86% seen once. The material was CD4+ or CD8+ T cells sorted from blood, obtained in a trial of the OX40 agonist ivuxolimab. The receptors here all came from an adult with an advanced solid tumor such as melanoma, head and neck, liver or kidney cancer.

The J gene is TRBJ2-7, the V gene TRBV2, with D possibly TRBD2 on 7 matching bases. The V end was cut by 5 bases, the J end by 0 bases, with 20 bases between. The germline CDR1 and CDR2 sequences are SNHLY and FYNNEI. The CDR3 covers 17 residues. The DNA of the CDR3 is TGTGCCAGCAGTCTCCTGGAAGGGGGGGCGAGCTCCTACGAGCAGTACTTC. Its protein product is CASSLLEGGASSYEQYF.

The chain combines TRBV5-6 with TRBJ2-7; D is perhaps TRBD2 (5 bases). Trimming cost V 5 bases and J 1 base, with 10 bases left between them. CDR1 and CDR2 (germline): SGHDT, YYEEEE. The CDR3 spans 13 residues. The CDR3 sequence is CASRGWESYEQYF. The CDR3 bases are TGTGCCAGCAGGGGGTGGGAGTCCTACGAGCAGTACTTC.

The table lists this clone with a count of one. The junction shows a germline mismatch at one end, possibly a read error. This chain uses TRBV7-7 with TRBJ2-7; 7 positions agree with TRBD1. This CDR3 contains 15 residues. CDR1 and CDR2 from the germline V gene are SSHAT and FNYEAQ (reference sequence). The DNA of the CDR3 is TGTGCTAGCAGCTTAGCCCGGGGACAGCTATACGAGCAGTACTTC. Amino acids: CASSLARGQLYEQYF.

The chain joins TRBV10-3 to TRBJ1-2; D remains ambiguous. CDR1 ENHRY and CDR2 SYGVKD come from the germline V gene. There are 15 residues in the CDR3. V shed 6 bases and J shed 8 bases, with 22 bases lying between them. CDR3 sequence (DNA): TGTGCCATCAGCGCCGGAGCAGGAGACTATGTAGGCTACACCTTC. Amino acid sequence: CAISAGAGDYVGYTF.

The V gene is TRBV19, the J gene TRBJ2-3; 8 positions match TRBD2. Germline loops: CDR1 LNHDA, CDR2 SQIVND (reference sequence). V lost 6 bases to trimming and J lost 1 base; unmatched junction nucleotides: 0. The CDR3 length is 13 residues. CDR3 loop: CASRLAGTDTQYF. The CDR3 DNA reads as TGTGCCAGTAGACTAGCGGGCACAGATACGCAGTATTTT.

CDR3: CASSQPAGGDPYNEQFF. DNA for the CDR3: TGTGCCAGCAGTCAACCTGCAGGGGGCGACCCCTACAATGAGCAGTTCTTC. The rearrangement links TRBV28 to TRBJ2-1, with 8 bases matching TRBD1. The CDR3 length is 17 residues. V lost 5 bases to trimming and J lost 2 bases; unmatched junction nucleotides: 11. Germline V CDR1 and CDR2: MDHEN, SYDVKM.

The chain carries TRBV2 and TRBJ1-6, with 7 bases matching TRBD1. V trimming: 7 bases; J trimming: 7 bases; junction bases outside the gene matches: 4. This CDR3 contains 13 residues. Looked up from germline, CDR1 is SNHLY and CDR2 is FYNNEI. CDR3 residues: CASTQDRNSPLHF. DNA for the CDR3: TGTGCCAGCACCCAGGACAGGAATTCACCCCTCCACTTT.

The chain links TRBV7-9 to TRBJ2-2, with TRBD1 matching 7 bases. The CDR3 spans 14 residues. The V and J ends lost 5 bases and 6 bases, in that order; junction bases with no gene match: 6. Germline CDR1 and CDR2: SEHNR and FQNEAQ (reference sequence). The chain's CDR3 is CASSMRQGPGELFF. DNA of the CDR3: TGTGCCAGCAGCATGCGACAGGGTCCCGGGGAGCTGTTTTTT.

The genes are TRBV7-9 and TRBJ2-7; 10 bases map to TRBD2. Trimming cost V 5 bases and J 5 bases; bases outside gene matches: 12. The CDR3 loop spans 16 amino acids. Germline lookup yields CDR1 SEHNR and CDR2 FQNEAQ (reference sequence). The CDR3 bases are TGTGCCAGCAGCCCAAGATGGGGGACTAGCGAAGACGAGCAGTACTTC. This translates into CASSPRWGTSEDEQYF.

Points on this clone: Mismatch with germline at one junction end may stem from a read error. The chain couples TRBV6-6 to TRBJ1-1, with 10 bases fitting TRBD1. Germline V gene data show CDR1 as MNHNY and CDR2 as SVGAGI (reference sequence). The CDR3 is made up of 15 amino acids. The CDR3 spells CASSSTGTGDTEAFF. As DNA, the CDR3 is TGTGCCAGCAGTTCCACCGGGACAGGGGACACCGAAGCTTTCTTT.

This clone was seen a few times. This rearrangement joins TRBV30 to TRBJ1-4; D remains unclear. The ends were cut back, 0 bases at V and 16 bases at J, with 15 bases in the middle. Germline V CDR1 and CDR2: GTSNPN, SVGIG (reference sequence). The CDR3 extends over 12 amino acids. Here the CDR3 reads CAWSVLRERPFF. The CDR3 region has the DNA TGTGCCTGGAGTGTACTAAGGGAAAGGCCGTTTTTT.

The V and J genes are TRBV5-5 and TRBJ2-1, with D unresolved. The germline V and J ends were trimmed by 0 bases and 0 bases, with 7 bases remaining between them. CDR3 length: 15 residues. Germline-derived CDR1 and CDR2 are SGHKS and YYEKEE (reference sequence). In nucleotides, the CDR3 is TGTGCCAGCAGCTTGGGCACCAGCTCCTACAATGAGCAGTTCTTC. Translated, it gives CASSLGTSSYNEQFF.

The chain couples TRBV29-1 to TRBJ2-5; 12 positions match TRBD1. This CDR3 contains 16 residues. From germline, CDR1 is SQVTM and CDR2 ANQGSEA. V shed 6 bases and J 4 bases; nucleotides not matched to a gene: 12. The DNA for the CDR3 is TGCAGCGTCTGGGACAGGGGGCACCGGGTCGGAGAGACCCAGTACTTC. Its protein product is CSVWDRGHRVGETQYF.

V and J are TRBV2 and TRBJ2-2, with 15 bases lining up with TRBD2. The CDR3 runs to 16 residues. Germline V gene sequence: CDR1 SNHLY, CDR2 FYNNEI. J was trimmed by 5 bases and V by 6 bases; bases with no gene match: 4. Here the CDR3 DNA reads TGTGCCAGCAGCTTGGGACTAGCGGGGGGAACCGGGGAGCTGTTTTTT. Translating gives CASSLGLAGGTGELFF.

For this clone: The sample carries other DNA sequences with the same CDR3. V and J are TRBV7-8 and TRBJ2-2, with TRBD1 matching over 9 bases. V lost 5 bases, J lost 4 bases, and 8 bases stayed unmatched. CDR1 and CDR2 (germline): SGHVS, FQNEAQ. This CDR3 region has 16 residues. CDR3 nucleotide sequence: TGTGCCAGCAGCCCTATGGGACAGGGAGCCACCGGGGAGCTGTTTTTT. The encoded protein is CASSPMGQGATGELFF.

This chain connects TRBV5-1 to TRBJ2-7, with no clear D. The CDR3 has 13 amino acids. The germline V gene has CDR1 SGHRS and CDR2 YFSETQ. With 4 bases removed from V and 5 bases from J, the gap between germline ends came to 13 bases. CDR3 amino acids: CASSLPTHDEQYF. In nucleotides, the CDR3 is TGCGCCAGCAGCCTTCCCACCCACGACGAGCAGTACTTC.

The chain uses TRBV7-2 and TRBJ2-4; perhaps D is TRBD1 or TRBD2 (6 bases each). V was clipped by 0 bases and J by 0 bases, with 9 bases between them. This CDR3 is 16 amino acids long. Per germline, CDR1 SGHTA and CDR2 FQGNSA. For the CDR3, the DNA is TGTGCCAGCAGCTTAGCGGGGGGCTTAGCCAAAAACATTCAGTACTTC. Protein product: CASSLAGGLAKNIQYF.

The DNA of the CDR3 is TGCGCCAGCAGCTTTTCGACAGGCTCTGGAAACACCATATATTTT. As protein: CASSFSTGSGNTIYF. The rearrangement uses TRBV5-1 and TRBJ1-3; a possible D gene is TRBD1 (6 bases). Germline V gene lookup returns CDR1 SGHRS and CDR2 YFSETQ. The CDR3 contains 15 residues. Trimming took 2 bases from V and 0 from J, leaving 9 bases between them.

CDR3 sequence: CASSWKGGEAEAFF. The CDR3 DNA follows: TGTGCCAGCAGTTGGAAGGGGGGTGAGGCTGAAGCTTTCTTT. The chain employs TRBV7-3 and TRBJ1-1; the D gene is possibly TRBD1 (6 bases). The CDR3 extends over 14 amino acids. Germline V gene lookup returns CDR1 SGHTA and CDR2 FQGTGA. The V gene lost 6 bases and the J gene lost 6 bases, with 17 bases spanning the gap.

This clone was counted only a few times. The rearrangement links TRBV7-6 to TRBJ2-2; 9 positions match TRBD1. Germline CDR1 and CDR2: SGHVS and FNYEAQ. The CDR3 is 15 amino acids. J lost 1 base, V lost 6 bases, and 3 bases had no gene match. The CDR3 bases are TGTGCCAGCAGACCGACAGGGGGGAACACCGGGGAGCTGTTTTTT. Its translation: CASRPTGGNTGELFF.

The chain has TRBV27 and TRBJ2-2; D ambiguous. Per the germline V gene, CDR1 is MNHEY and CDR2 is SMNVEV (reference sequence). Trimming stripped 4 bases from V and 0 bases from J, with 0 bases between. The CDR3 spans 12 residues. Written as DNA, the CDR3 is TGTGCCAGCAGTTCGAACACCGGGGAGCTGTTTTTT. The encoded protein is CASSSNTGELFF.

The chain links TRBV5-1 to TRBJ2-7; D call uncertain. Between the trimmed V and J ends, which lost 0 bases and 7 bases, there was a span of 17 bases. Germline V lookup: CDR1 SGHRS, CDR2 YFSETQ. The CDR3 is 15 residues long. The CDR3 region has the DNA TGCGCCAGCAGCTTGGTTGGAGACCCCCGAGATGAGCAGTACTTC. It translates to CASSLVGDPRDEQYF.

V gene TRBV20-1 combines with J gene TRBJ1-1; 7 bases map to TRBD1. CDR1 and CDR2 (germline): DFQATT, SNEGSKA (reference sequence). CDR3 length equals 11 residues. Trimming removed 4 bases from V and 9 bases from J; junction bases left unmatched: 5. CDR3: CSATTGAKAFF. CDR3 in DNA: TGCAGTGCTACCACAGGGGCGAAAGCTTTCTTT.

This sequence joins TRBV18 and TRBJ1-4; weak D call: TRBD1 (5 bases). Trimming left V 5 bases short and J 1 base short, with 14 bases between. CDR1 is KGHSH and CDR2 is LQKENI in the germline V gene. There are 16 residues in the CDR3. This chain's CDR3 is CASSDGGVLTNEKLFF. CDR3 coding DNA: TGTGCCAGCTCAGACGGAGGGGTTTTAACTAATGAAAAACTGTTTTTT.

V usage is TRBV29-1 and J usage is TRBJ1-1; D might be TRBD1 (5 bases). V was clipped by 7 bases and J by 4 bases, with 16 bases between them. The length of the CDR3 is 13 residues. CDR1 is SQVTM and CDR2 is ANQGSEA in the germline V gene. Here the CDR3 reads CSAASVGGTEAFF. The CDR3 nucleotides are TGCAGCGCGGCTTCCGTTGGGGGCACTGAAGCTTTCTTT.